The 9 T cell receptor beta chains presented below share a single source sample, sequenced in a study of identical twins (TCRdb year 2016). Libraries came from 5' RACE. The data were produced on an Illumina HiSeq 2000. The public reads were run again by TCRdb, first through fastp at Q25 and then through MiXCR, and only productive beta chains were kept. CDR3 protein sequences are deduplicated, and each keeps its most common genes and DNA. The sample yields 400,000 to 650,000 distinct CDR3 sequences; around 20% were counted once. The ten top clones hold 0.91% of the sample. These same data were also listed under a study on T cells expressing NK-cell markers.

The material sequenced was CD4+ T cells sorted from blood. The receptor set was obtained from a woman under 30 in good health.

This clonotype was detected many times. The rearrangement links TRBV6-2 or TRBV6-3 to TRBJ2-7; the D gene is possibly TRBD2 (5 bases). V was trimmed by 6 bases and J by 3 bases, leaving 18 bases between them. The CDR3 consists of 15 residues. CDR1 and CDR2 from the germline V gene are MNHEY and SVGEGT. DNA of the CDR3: TGTGCCAGCAGCAAAATGGGAGCAGGCCACTACGAGCAGTACTTC. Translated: CASSKMGAGHYEQYF.

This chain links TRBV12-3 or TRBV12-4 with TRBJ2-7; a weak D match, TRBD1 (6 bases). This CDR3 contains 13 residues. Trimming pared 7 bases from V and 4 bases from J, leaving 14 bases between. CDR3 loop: CASTRRGGYEQYF. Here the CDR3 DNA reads TGTGCCAGCACCCGCCGAGGGGGATACGAGCAGTACTTC.

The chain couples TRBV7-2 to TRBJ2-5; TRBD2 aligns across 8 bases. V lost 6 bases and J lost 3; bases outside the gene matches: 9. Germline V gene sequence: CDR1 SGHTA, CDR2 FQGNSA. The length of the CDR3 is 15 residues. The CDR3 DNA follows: TGTGCCAGCAGGCCCGCGGGACTAGACAAAGAGACCCAGTACTTC. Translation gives CASRPAGLDKETQYF.

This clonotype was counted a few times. The CDR3 reads CASSRPRGETQYF. The CDR3 nucleotides read TGTGCCAGCAGTCGCCCCAGGGGGGAGACCCAGTACTTC. This chain links TRBV6-1 with TRBJ2-5; 7 bases map to TRBD1. V dropped 5 bases and J dropped 5; count of bases not matched to a gene: 5. The CDR3 contains 13 residues. CDR1 and CDR2 from the germline V gene are MNHNS and SASEGT.

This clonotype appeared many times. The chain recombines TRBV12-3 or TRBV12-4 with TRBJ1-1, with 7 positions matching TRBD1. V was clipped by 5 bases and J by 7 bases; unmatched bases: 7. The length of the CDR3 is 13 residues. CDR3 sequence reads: CASSPQGIHEAFF. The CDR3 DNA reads TGTGCCAGCAGTCCACAGGGGATTCATGAAGCTTTCTTT.

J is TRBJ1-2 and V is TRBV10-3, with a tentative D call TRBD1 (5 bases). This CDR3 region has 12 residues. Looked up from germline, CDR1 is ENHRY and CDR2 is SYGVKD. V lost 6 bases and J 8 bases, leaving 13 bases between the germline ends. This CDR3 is CAISSQGRGYTF. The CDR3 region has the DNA TGTGCCATCAGCTCTCAGGGTCGGGGCTACACCTTC.

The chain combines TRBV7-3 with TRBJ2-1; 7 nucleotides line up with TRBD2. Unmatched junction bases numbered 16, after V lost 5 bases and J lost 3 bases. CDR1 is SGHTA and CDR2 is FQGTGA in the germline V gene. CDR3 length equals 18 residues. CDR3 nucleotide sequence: TGTGCCAGCAGCCCCAATCTGGGAGGGGTACTCCGCTACAATGAGCAGTTCTTC. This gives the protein CASSPNLGGVLRYNEQFF.

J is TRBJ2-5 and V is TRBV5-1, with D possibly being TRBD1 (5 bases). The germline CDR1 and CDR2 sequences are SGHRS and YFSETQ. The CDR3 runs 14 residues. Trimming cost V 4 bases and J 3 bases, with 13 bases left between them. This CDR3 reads CASSPTAGKETQYF. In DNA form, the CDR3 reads TGCGCCAGCAGCCCAACCGCAGGGAAAGAGACCCAGTACTTC.

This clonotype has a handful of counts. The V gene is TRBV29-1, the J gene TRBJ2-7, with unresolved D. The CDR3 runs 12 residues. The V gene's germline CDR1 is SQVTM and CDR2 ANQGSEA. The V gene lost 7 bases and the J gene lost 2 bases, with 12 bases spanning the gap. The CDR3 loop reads CSAVVLTYEQYF. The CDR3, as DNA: TGCAGCGCGGTGGTACTTACCTACGAGCAGTACTTC.